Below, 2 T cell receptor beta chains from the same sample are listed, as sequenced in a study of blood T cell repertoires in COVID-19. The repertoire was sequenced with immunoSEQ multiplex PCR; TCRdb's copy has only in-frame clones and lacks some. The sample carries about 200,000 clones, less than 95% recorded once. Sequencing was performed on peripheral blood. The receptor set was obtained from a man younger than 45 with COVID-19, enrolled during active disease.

CDR3 sequence reads: CASGGSIQGTEAFF. The CDR3, as DNA: TGCGCCAGCGGTGGGTCGATACAGGGTACTGAAGCTTTCTTT. This chain uses TRBV23-1 with TRBJ1-1, with TRBD1 as a possible D gene (6 bases). TRBV23-1 is noted as an ORF with a role that remains uncertain. V gave up 8 bases and J gave up 5 bases, with 18 bases separating them. The CDR3 runs 14 residues.

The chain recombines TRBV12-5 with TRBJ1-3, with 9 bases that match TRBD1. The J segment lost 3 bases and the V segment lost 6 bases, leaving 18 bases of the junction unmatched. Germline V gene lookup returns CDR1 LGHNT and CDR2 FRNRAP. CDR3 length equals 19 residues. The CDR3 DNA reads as TGTGCTAGTGGGCCAACCGGGACAGGGATCCTTAAGGGTGGAAACACCATATATTTT. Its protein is CASGPTGTGILKGGNTIYF.